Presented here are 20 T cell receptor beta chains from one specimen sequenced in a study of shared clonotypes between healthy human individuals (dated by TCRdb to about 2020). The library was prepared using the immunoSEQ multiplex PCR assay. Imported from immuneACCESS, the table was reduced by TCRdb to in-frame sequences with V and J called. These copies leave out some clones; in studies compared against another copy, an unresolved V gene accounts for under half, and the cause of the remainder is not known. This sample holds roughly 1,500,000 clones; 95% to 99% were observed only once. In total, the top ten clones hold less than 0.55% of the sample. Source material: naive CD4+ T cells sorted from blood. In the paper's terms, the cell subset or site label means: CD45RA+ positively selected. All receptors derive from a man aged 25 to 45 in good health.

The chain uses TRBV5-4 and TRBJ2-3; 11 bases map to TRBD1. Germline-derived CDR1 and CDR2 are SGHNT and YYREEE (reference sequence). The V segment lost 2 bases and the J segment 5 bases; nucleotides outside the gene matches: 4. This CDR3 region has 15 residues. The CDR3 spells CASSFPGQGGDTQYF. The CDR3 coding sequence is TGTGCCAGCAGCTTTCCGGGACAGGGGGGAGATACGCAGTATTTT. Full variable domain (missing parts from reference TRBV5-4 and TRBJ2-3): ETGVTQSPTHLIKTRGQQVTLRCSSQSGHNTVSWYQQALGQGPQFIFQYYREEENGRGNFPPRFSGLQFPNYSSELNVNALELDDSALYLCASSFPGQGGDTQYFGPGTRLTVL.

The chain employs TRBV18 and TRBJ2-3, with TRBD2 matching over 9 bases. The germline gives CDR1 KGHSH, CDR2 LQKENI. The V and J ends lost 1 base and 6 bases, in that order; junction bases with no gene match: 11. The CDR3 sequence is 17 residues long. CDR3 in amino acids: CASSPRNSGSFSDTQYF. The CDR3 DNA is TGTGCCAGCTCACCACGGAATAGCGGGAGCTTCTCCGATACGCAGTATTTT.

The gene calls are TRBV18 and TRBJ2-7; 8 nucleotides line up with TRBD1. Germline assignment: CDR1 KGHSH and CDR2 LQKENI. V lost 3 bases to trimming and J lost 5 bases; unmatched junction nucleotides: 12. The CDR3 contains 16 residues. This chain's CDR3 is CASSPGRTGWVDEQYF. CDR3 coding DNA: TGTGCCAGCTCACCCGGGCGGACAGGGTGGGTCGACGAGCAGTACTTC.

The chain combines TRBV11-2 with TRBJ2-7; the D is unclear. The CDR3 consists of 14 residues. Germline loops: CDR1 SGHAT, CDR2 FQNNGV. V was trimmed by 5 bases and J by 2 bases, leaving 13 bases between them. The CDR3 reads CASSALRATYEQYF. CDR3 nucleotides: TGTGCCAGCAGCGCGCTCCGGGCCACCTACGAGCAGTACTTC. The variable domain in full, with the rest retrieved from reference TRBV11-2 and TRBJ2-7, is EAGVAQSPRYKIIEKRQSVAFWCNPISGHATLYWYQQILGQGPKLLIQFQNNGVVDDSQLPKDRFSAERLKGVDSTLKIQPAKLEDSAVYLCASSALRATYEQYFGPGTRLTVT.

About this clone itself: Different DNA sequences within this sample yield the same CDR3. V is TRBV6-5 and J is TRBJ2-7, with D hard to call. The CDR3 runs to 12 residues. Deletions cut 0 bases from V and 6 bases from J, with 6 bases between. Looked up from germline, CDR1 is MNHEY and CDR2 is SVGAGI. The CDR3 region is CASSYSGSEQYF. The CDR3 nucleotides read TGTGCCAGCAGTTACTCGGGTAGCGAGCAGTACTTC.

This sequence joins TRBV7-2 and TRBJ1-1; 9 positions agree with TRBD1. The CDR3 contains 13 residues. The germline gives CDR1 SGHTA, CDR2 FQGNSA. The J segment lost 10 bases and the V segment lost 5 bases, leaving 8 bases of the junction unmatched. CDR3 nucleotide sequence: TGTGCCAGCAGCCAACCGACGGACAGGGGAGCTTTCTTT. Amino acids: CASSQPTDRGAFF. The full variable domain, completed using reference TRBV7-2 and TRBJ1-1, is GAGVSQSPSNKVTEKGKDVELRCDPISGHTALYWYRQSLGQGLEFLIYFQGNSAPDKSGLPSDRFSAERTGGSVSTLTIQRTQQEDSAVYLCASSQPTDRGAFFGQGTRLTVV.

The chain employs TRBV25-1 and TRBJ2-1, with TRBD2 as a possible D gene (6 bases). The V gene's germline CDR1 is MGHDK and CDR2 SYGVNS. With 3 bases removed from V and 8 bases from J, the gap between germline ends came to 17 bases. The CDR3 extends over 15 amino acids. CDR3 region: CASSDTSRNGDEQFF. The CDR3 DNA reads TGTGCCAGCAGTGACACTAGCAGAAACGGGGATGAGCAGTTCTTC.

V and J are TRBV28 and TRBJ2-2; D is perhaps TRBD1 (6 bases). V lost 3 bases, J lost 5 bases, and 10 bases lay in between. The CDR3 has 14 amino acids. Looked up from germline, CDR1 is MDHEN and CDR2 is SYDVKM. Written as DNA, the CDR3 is TGTGCCAGCAGTTTCGGGACAAGGACCGGGGAGCTGTTTTTT. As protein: CASSFGTRTGELFF.

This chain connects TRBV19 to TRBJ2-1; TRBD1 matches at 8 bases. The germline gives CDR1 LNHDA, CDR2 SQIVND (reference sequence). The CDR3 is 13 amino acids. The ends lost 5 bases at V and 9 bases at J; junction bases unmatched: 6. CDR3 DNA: TGTGCCAGTAGTTTGGACAGGGTGCGTGAGCAGTTCTTC. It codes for CASSLDRVREQFF.

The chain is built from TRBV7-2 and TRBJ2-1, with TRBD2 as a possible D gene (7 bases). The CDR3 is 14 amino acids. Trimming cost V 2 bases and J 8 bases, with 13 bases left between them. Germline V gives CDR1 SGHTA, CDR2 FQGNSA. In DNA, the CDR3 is TGTGCCAGCAGCTTACTAGGGGGGGTCGATGAGCAGTTCTTC. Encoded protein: CASSLLGGVDEQFF.

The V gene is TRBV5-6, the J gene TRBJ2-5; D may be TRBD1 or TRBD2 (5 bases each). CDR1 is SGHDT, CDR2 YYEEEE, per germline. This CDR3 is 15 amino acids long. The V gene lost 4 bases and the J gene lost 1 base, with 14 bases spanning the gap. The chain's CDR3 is CASSQTRGSQETQYF. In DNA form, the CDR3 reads TGTGCCAGCAGCCAAACGAGGGGATCCCAAGAGACCCAGTACTTC.

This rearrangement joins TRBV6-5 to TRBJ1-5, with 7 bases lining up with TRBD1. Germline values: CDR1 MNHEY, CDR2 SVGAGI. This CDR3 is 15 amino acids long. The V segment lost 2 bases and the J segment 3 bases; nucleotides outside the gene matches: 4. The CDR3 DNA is TGTGCCAGCAGTTACGCAGGGGGACCCAATCAGCCCCAGCATTTT. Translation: CASSYAGGPNQPQHF.

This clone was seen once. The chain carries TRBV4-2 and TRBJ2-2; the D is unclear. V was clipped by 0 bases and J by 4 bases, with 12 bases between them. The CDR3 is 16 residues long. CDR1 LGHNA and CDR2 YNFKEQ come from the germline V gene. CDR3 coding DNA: TGTGCCAGCAGCCAAGATATGATGGTGACCACCGGGGAGCTGTTTTTT. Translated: CASSQDMMVTTGELFF.

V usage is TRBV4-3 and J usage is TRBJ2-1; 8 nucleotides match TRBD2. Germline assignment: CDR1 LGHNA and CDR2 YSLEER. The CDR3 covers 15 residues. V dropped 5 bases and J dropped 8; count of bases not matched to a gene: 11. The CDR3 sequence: CASSASGLVSDEQFF. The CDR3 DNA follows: TGCGCCAGCAGCGCATCGGGACTAGTCTCCGATGAGCAGTTCTTC.

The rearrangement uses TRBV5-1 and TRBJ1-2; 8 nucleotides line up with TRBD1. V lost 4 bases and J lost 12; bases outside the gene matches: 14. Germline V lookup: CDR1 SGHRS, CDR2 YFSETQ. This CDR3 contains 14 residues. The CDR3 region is CASSVSSQDREDTF. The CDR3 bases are TGCGCCAGCAGCGTGTCCAGTCAGGACAGGGAGGACACCTTC.

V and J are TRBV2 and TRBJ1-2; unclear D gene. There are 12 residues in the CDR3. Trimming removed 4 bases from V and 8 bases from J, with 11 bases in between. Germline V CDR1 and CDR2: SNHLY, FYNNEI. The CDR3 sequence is CASSVGKEGYTF. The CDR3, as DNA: TGTGCCAGCAGTGTTGGGAAAGAGGGCTACACCTTC.

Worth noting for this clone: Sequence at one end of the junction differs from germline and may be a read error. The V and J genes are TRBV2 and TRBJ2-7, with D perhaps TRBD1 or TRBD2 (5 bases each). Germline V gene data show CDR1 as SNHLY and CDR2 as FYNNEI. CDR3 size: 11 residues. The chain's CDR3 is CASSVMAAEGF. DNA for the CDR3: TGTGCCAGCAGTGTCATGGCGGCCGAGGGGTTC. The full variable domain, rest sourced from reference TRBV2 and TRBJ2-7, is EPEVTQTPSHQVTQMGQEVILRCVPISNHLYFYWYRQILGQKVEFLVSFYNNEISEKSEIFDDQFSVERPDGSNFTLKIRSTKLEDSAMYFCASSVMAAEGFGPGTRLTVT.

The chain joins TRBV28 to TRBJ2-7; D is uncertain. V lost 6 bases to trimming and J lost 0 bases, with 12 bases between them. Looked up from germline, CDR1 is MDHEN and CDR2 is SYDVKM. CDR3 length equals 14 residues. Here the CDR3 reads CASRLSGTSYEQYF. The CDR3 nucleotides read TGTGCCAGCAGACTTTCCGGTACCTCCTACGAGCAGTACTTC.

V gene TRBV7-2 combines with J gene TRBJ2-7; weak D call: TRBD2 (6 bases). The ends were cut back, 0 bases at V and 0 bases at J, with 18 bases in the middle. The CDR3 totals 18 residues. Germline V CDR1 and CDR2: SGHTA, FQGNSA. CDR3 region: CASSLAGQRASYSYEQYF. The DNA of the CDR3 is TGTGCCAGCAGCTTAGCAGGCCAGCGGGCCTCCTACTCCTACGAGCAGTACTTC.

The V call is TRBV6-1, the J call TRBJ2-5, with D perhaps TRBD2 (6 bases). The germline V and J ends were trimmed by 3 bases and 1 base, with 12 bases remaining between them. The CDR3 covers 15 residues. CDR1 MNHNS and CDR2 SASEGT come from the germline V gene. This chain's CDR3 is CASSDWWRGQETQYF. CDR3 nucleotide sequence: TGTGCCAGCAGTGATTGGTGGAGGGGCCAAGAGACCCAGTACTTC.